Sequencing of this T cell receptor (beta chain) was carried out in a study of post-analysis software for immune sequencing data. Study-wide results and caveats: There were a few TRBV segments more frequent in patients than controls, and TRBV5-6, TRBV5-1 and TRBV20-1 were among them.

Remarks on this clonotype: Its antigen is unidentified.

This CDR3 is 13 amino acids long. Between the trimmed V and J ends, which lost 4 bases and 3 bases, there was a span of 4 bases. Looked up from germline, CDR1 is LGHDT and CDR2 is YNNKEL (reference sequence). The TCR beta cDNA libraries contained unique molecular identifiers. MiXCR, applied by TCRdb to the PCR reads, yields one record per CDR3 protein. The repertoire holds about 810,000 distinct CDR3 sequences, with roughly 58% as singletons. This chain links TRBV3-1 with TRBJ2-6; D not resolved. The specimen was blood. The sequence came from a girl between 10 and 17 years old with multiple sclerosis. The CDR3 sequence is CASSRGGANVLTF. CDR3 nucleotides: TGTGCCAGCAGCCGGGGTGGGGCCAACGTCCTGACTTTC.